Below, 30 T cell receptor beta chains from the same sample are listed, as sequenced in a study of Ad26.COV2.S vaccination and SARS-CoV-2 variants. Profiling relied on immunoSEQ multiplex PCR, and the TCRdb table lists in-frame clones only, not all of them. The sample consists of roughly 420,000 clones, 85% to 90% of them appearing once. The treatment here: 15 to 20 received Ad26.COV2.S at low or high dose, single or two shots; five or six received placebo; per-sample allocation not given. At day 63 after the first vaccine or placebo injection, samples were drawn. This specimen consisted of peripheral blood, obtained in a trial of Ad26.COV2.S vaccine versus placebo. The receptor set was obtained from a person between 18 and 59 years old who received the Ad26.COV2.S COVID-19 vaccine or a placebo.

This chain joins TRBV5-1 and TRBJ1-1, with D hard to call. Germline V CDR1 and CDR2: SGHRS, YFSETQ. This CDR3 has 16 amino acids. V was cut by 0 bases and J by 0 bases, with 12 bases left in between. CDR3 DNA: TGCGCCAGCAGCTTGGTATACCATGCGATGAACACTGAAGCTTTCTTT. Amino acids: CASSLVYHAMNTEAFF.

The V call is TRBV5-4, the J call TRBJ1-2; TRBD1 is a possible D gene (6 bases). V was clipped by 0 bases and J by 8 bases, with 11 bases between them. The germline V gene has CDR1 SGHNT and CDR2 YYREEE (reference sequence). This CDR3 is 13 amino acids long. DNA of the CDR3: TGTGCCAGCAGCTTGGGGGGGCCCATGGGCTACACCTTC. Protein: CASSLGGPMGYTF.

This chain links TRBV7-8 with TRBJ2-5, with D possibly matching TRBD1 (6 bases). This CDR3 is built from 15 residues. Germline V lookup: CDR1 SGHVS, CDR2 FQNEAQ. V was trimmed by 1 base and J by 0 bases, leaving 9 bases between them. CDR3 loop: CASSLVGANQETQYF. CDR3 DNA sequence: TGTGCCAGCAGCTTAGTGGGGGCGAACCAAGAGACCCAGTACTTC.

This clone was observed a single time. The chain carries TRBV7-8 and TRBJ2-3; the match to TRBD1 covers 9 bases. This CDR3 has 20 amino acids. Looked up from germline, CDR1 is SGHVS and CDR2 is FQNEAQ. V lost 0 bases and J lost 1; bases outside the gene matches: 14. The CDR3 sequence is CASSLAGQGYFVDGTDTQYF. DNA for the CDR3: TGTGCCAGCAGCTTAGCCGGACAGGGGTACTTCGTGGACGGCACAGATACGCAGTATTTT.

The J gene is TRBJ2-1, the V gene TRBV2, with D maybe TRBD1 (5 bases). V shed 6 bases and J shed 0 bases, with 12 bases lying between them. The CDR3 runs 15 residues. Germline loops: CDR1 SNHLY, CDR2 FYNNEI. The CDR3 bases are TGTGCCAGCAGGGAAACAGGTAGCTCCTACAATGAGCAGTTCTTC. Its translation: CASRETGSSYNEQFF. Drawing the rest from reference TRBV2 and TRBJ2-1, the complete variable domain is EPEVTQTPSHQVTQMGQEVILRCVPISNHLYFYWYRQILGQKVEFLVSFYNNEISEKSEIFDDQFSVERPDGSNFTLKIRSTKLEDSAMYFCASRETGSSYNEQFFGPGTRLTVL.

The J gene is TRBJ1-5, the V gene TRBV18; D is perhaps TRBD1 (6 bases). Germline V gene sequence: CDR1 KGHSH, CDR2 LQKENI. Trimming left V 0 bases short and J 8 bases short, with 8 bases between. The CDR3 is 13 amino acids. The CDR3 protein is CASSPPAGEPQHF. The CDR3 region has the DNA TGTGCCAGCTCACCACCGGCAGGGGAGCCCCAGCATTTT.

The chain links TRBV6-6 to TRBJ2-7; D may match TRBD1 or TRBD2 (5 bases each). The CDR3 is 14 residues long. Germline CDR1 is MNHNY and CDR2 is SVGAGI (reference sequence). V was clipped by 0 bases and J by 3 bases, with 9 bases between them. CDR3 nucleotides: TGTGCCAGCAGTTACTCGTTGGGGGTCTACGAGCAGTACGTC. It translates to CASSYSLGVYEQYV.

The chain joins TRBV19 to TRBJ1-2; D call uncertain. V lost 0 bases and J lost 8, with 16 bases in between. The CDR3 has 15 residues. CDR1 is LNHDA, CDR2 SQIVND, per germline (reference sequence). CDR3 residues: CASSIDDLDPYGYTF. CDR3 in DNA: TGTGCCAGTAGTATAGACGACCTGGACCCCTACGGCTACACCTTC.

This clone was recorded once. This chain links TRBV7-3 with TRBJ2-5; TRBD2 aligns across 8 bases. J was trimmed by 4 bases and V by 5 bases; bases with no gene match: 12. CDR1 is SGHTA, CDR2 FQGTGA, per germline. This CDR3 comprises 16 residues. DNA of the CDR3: TGTGCCAGCAGCAAAGAAGCGGGAGTCGGTGCAGAGACCCAGTACTTC. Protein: CASSKEAGVGAETQYF. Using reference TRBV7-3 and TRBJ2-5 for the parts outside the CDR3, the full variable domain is GAGVSQTPSNKVTEKGKYVELRCDPISGHTALYWYRQSLGQGPEFLIYFQGTGAADDSGLPNDRFFAVRPEGSVSTLKIQRTERGDSAVYLCASSKEAGVGAETQYFGPGTRLLVL.

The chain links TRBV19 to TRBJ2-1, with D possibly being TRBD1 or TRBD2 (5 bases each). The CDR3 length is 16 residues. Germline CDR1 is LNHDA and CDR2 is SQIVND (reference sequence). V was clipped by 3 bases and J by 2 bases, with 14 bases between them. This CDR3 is CASSIGSWGTYNEQFF. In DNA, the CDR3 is TGTGCCAGTAGTATTGGGAGTTGGGGCACCTACAATGAGCAGTTCTTC.

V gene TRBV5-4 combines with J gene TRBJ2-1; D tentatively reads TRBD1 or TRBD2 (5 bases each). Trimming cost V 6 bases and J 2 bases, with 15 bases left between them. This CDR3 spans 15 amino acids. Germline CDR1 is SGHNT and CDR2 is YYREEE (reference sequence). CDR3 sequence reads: CASNRRRGAYNEQFF. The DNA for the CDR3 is TGTGCCAGCAACCGACGGAGAGGGGCCTACAATGAGCAGTTCTTC.

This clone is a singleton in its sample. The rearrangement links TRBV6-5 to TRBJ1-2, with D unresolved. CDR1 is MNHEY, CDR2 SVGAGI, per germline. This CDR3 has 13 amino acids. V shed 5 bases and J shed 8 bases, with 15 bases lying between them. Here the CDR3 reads CASSLRAIGGYTF. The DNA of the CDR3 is TGTGCCAGCAGTCTGAGGGCTATCGGGGGCTACACCTTC.

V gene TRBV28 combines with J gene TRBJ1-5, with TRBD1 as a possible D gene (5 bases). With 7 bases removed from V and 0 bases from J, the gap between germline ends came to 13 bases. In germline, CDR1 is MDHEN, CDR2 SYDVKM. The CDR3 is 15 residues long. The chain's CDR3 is CASTGTHYSNQPQHF. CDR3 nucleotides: TGTGCCAGCACCGGGACCCACTATAGCAATCAGCCCCAGCATTTT.

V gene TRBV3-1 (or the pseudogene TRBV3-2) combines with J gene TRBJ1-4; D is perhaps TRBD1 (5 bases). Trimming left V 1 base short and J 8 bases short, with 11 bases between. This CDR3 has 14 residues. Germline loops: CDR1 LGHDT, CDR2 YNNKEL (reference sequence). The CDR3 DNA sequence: TGTGCCAGCAGCCAAGTATATCGGGACGAAAAACTGTTTTTT. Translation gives CASSQVYRDEKLFF.

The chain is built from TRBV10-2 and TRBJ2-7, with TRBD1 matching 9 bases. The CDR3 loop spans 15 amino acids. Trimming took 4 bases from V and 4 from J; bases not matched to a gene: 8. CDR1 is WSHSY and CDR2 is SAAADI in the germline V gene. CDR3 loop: CASSVIRTGAYEQYF. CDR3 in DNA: TGCGCCAGCAGTGTAATCCGGACAGGGGCTTACGAGCAGTACTTC.

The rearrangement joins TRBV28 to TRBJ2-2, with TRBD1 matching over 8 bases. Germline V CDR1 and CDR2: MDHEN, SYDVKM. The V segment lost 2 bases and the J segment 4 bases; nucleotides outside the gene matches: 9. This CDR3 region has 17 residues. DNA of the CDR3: TGTGCCAGCAGTTTAGCTCTGACAGGGGACGGCACCGGGGAGCTGTTTTTT. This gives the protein CASSLALTGDGTGELFF.

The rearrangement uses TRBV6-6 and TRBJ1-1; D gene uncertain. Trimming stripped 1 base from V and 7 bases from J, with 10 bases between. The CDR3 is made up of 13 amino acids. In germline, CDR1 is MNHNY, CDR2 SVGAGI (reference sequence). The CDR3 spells CASSYYPGDEAFF. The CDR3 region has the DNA TGTGCCAGCAGTTACTATCCTGGGGATGAAGCTTTCTTT.

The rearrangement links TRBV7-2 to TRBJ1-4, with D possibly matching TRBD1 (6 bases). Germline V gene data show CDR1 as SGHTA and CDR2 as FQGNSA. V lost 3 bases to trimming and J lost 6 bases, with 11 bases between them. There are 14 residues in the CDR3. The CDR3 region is CASSFMGADEKLFF. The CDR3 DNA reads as TGTGCCAGCAGCTTCATGGGGGCGGATGAAAAACTGTTTTTT.

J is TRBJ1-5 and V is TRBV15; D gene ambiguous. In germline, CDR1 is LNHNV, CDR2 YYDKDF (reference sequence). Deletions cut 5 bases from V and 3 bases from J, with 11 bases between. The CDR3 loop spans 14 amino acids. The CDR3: CATSVRAPNQPQHF. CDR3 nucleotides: TGTGCCACCAGCGTCCGGGCTCCCAATCAGCCCCAGCATTTT.

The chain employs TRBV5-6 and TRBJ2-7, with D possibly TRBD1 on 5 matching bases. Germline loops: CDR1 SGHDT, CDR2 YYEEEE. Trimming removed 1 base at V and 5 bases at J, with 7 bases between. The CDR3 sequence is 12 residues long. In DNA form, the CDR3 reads TGTGCCAGCAGCTTGATCAGGGACGAGCAGTACTTC. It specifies CASSLIRDEQYF.

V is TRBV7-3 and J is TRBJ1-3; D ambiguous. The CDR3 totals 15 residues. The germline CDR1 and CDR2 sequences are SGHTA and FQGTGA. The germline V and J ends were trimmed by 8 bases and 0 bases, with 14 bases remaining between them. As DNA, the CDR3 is TGTGCCAGCTCGAAGGCCCCCGGCTCTGGAAACACCATATATTTT. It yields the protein CASSKAPGSGNTIYF.

The CDR3 region has the DNA TGTGCCAGCAGCCCGATCGCGTATTTT. Its translation is CASSPIAYF. The chain uses TRBV5-7 and TRBJ2-3; D is uncertain. TRBV5-7 is an ORF, with its function uncertain. This CDR3 contains 9 residues. Trimming stripped 4 bases from V and 14 bases from J, with 8 bases between.

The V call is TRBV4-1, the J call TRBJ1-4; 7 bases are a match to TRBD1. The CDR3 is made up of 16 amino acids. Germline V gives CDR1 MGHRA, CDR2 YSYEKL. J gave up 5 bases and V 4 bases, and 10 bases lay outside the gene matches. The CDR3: CASSRSLTGENEKLFF. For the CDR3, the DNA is TGCGCCAGCAGCCGTTCCCTCACAGGGGAAAATGAAAAACTGTTTTTT.

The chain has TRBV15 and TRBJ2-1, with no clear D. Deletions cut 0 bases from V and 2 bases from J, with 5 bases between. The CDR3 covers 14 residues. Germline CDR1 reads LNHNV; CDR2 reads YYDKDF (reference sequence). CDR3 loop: CATSRDRPYNEQFF. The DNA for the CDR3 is TGTGCCACCAGCAGAGACAGGCCCTACAATGAGCAGTTCTTC.

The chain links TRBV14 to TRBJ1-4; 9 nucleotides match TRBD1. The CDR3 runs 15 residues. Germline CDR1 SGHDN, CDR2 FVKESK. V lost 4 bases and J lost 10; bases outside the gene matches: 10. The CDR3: CASSPPGQGFGKLFF. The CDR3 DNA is TGTGCCAGCAGCCCCCCGGGACAGGGCTTCGGAAAACTGTTTTTT.

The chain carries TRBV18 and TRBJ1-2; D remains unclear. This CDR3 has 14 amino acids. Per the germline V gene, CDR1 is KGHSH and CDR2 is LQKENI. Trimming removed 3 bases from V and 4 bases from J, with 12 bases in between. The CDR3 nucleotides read TGTGCCAGCTCACCCCCAGAGAAGGCCTATGGCTACACCTTC. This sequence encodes CASSPPEKAYGYTF.

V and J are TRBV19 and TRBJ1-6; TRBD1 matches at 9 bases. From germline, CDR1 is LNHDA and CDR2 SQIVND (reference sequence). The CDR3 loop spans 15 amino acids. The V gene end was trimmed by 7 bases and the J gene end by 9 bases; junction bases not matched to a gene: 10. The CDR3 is CASKRTGALISPLHF. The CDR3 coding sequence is TGTGCCAGTAAACGGACAGGGGCGCTAATTTCACCCCTCCACTTT.

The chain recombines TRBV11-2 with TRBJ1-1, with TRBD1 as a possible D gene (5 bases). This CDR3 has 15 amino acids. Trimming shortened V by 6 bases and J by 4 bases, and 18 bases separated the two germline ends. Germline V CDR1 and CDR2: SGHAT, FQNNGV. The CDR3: CASRHGGEGGTEAFF. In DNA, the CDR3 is TGTGCCAGCAGGCATGGGGGAGAGGGCGGCACTGAAGCTTTCTTT.

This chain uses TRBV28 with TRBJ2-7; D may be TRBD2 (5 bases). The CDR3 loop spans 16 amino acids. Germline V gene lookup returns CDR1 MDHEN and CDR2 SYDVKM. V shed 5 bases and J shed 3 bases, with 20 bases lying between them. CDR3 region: CASSQLDGLAIYEQYF. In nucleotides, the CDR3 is TGTGCCAGCAGTCAACTGGACGGCCTAGCAATCTACGAGCAGTACTTC. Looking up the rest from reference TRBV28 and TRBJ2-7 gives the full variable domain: DVKVTQSSRYLVKRTGEKVFLECVQDMDHENMFWYRQDPGLGLRLIYFSYDVKMKEKGDIPEGYSVSREKKERFSLILESASTNQTSMYLCASSQLDGLAIYEQYFGPGTRLTVT.

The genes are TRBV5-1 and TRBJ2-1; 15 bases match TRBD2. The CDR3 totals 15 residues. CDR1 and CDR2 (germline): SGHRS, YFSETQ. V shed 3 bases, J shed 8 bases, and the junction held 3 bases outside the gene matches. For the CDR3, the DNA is TGCGCCAGCAGCTCGGGACTAGCGGGAGGTCATGAGCAGTTCTTC. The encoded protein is CASSSGLAGGHEQFF.